These 23 T cell receptor beta chains came from one sample sequenced in a study of beta chain features in type 1 diabetes. Study-level findings and limits: Moderate yet significant TCRB CDR3 shortening was seen in Type 1 diabetes patients in all four CD4+ subsets.

Antigens for these TCRs are unknown. The entirety of the isolated RNA underwent reverse transcription, so expressed TCRB transcripts were sequenced. Sequenced by immunoSEQ multiplex PCR; TCRdb stores in-frame clones only, minus some. The sample lists roughly 260,000 clones; roughly 21% were seen once. Sample: naive CD4+ T cells from blood. These receptors all come from a woman aged 40 to 50 with type 1 diabetes.

The chain carries TRBV4-3 and TRBJ2-4, with 15 bases fitting TRBD2. This CDR3 comprises 21 residues. Germline CDR1 LGHNA, CDR2 YSLEER. The junction had 9 bases not matched to a gene; V was cut back by 0 bases and J by 0 bases. The CDR3 protein is CASSQDLPGLAGGLAKNIQYF. In DNA form, the CDR3 reads TGCGCCAGCAGCCAAGACCTGCCGGGACTAGCGGGGGGCCTAGCCAAAAACATTCAGTACTTC.

The chain joins TRBV10-3 to TRBJ2-1; TRBD2 matches at 14 bases. The CDR3 runs 18 residues. Germline lookup yields CDR1 ENHRY and CDR2 SYGVKD. The junction had 17 bases not matched to a gene; V was cut back by 8 bases and J by 8 bases. DNA for the CDR3: TGTGCCATCGCAGCCAGAGAAGGGAGACTAGCGGGAGGGGATGAGCAGTTCTTC. Translation: CAIAAREGRLAGGDEQFF.

The gene calls are TRBV6-4 and TRBJ2-2; D is ambiguous. Germline V CDR1 and CDR2: MRHNA, SNTAGT. V was trimmed by 4 bases and J by 4 bases, leaving 10 bases between them. This CDR3 is built from 14 residues. The CDR3 reads CASSAQGATGELFF. Here the CDR3 DNA reads TGTGCCAGCAGTGCACAAGGAGCCACCGGGGAGCTGTTTTTT.

This clone has a handful of counts. The chain employs TRBV21-1 and TRBJ2-5; the D call of TRBD1 is as the table states it, not checked on the DNA. TRBV21-1 is classified as a pseudogene. The CDR3 extends over 14 amino acids. CDR3 DNA sequence: TGTGCCAGCAGCCCTTTGACAGGGTCAGAGACCCAGTACTTC. As protein: CASSPLTGSETQYF.

The chain combines TRBV28 with TRBJ2-2; TRBD2 matches 8 bases. The V segment lost 4 bases and the J segment 5 bases; nucleotides outside the gene matches: 6. Germline V lookup: CDR1 MDHEN, CDR2 SYDVKM. This CDR3 contains 15 residues. The CDR3 protein is CASSSSGSGTGELFF. The CDR3 DNA reads TGTGCCAGCAGTTCCAGCGGGAGTGGGACCGGGGAGCTGTTTTTT.

This clone has just a few counts. The chain is built from TRBV28 and TRBJ2-7, with TRBD1 matching over 8 bases. Trimming removed 6 bases from V and 4 bases from J; junction bases left unmatched: 8. CDR1 and CDR2 (germline): MDHEN, SYDVKM. The CDR3 runs to 14 residues. The CDR3 protein is CASSPGQAVYEQYF. Written as DNA, the CDR3 is TGTGCCAGCAGCCCGGGACAGGCAGTATACGAGCAGTACTTC.

The chain uses TRBV10-3 and TRBJ2-7, with D maybe TRBD2 (7 bases). CDR1 and CDR2 from the germline V gene are ENHRY and SYGVKD. The CDR3 consists of 13 residues. The V end lost 8 bases, the J end lost 6 bases, and 17 bases lay between the germline ends. The CDR3: CAISLGGLGEQYF. CDR3 nucleotide sequence: TGTGCCATCTCCCTCGGGGGGCTTGGCGAGCAGTACTTC.

A remark on this clone: Other DNA sequences in this specimen translate into the identical CDR3. The CDR3 DNA reads TGTGCCAGCTCACCGGGACTAAACAATGAGCAGTTCTTC. This codes for CASSPGLNNEQFF. This chain connects TRBV18 to TRBJ2-1, with 7 bases matching TRBD2. This CDR3 has 13 amino acids. Trimming removed 3 bases from V and 5 bases from J; junction bases left unmatched: 1. CDR1 KGHSH and CDR2 LQKENI come from the germline V gene.

This clone was seen more than once but under ten times. V gene TRBV23-1 combines with J gene TRBJ2-5, with D possibly being TRBD1 (5 bases). TRBV23-1 is placed among ORFs of uncertain function. The CDR3 is 15 residues long. The germline V and J ends were trimmed by 3 bases and 1 base, with 12 bases remaining between them. The CDR3 region has the DNA TGCGCCAGCAGTCAGGGGCAGACATGCCAAGAGACCCAGTACTTC. It yields the protein CASSQGQTCQETQYF.

This chain uses TRBV6-6 with TRBJ2-7; TRBD1 matches 7 bases. CDR1 is MNHNY, CDR2 SVGAGI, per germline (reference sequence). This CDR3 has 12 residues. V lost 8 bases, J lost 3 bases, and 4 bases stayed unmatched. CDR3 sequence reads: CASRDSYYEQYF. The CDR3 coding sequence is TGTGCCAGCCGGGACAGCTACTACGAGCAGTACTTC.

This clone was seen more than once but under ten times. The gene calls are TRBV4-1 and TRBJ2-6; D is undetermined. Trimming took off 4 bases at V and 0 bases at J, with 7 bases between the two ends. The V gene's germline CDR1 is MGHRA and CDR2 YSYEKL. This CDR3 has 15 residues. The CDR3 here is CASSPRSSGANVLTF. In DNA form, the CDR3 reads TGCGCCAGCAGCCCACGGAGCTCTGGGGCCAACGTCCTGACTTTC.

V gene TRBV10-3 combines with J gene TRBJ1-5; D uncertain. This CDR3 comprises 16 residues. Germline V gene lookup returns CDR1 ENHRY and CDR2 SYGVKD. Trimming pared 4 bases from V and 3 bases from J, leaving 16 bases between. The CDR3 loop is CAISAEAIHTNQPQHF. DNA of the CDR3: TGTGCCATCAGTGCCGAGGCGATCCATACCAATCAGCCCCAGCATTTT.

The rearrangement uses TRBV9 and TRBJ1-6; tentative D call: TRBD1 (5 bases). This CDR3 is built from 15 residues. Trimming stripped 3 bases from V and 14 bases from J, with 21 bases between. Germline V gives CDR1 SGDLS, CDR2 YYNGEE. Here the CDR3 reads CASSAGDRLMKTLHF. Written as DNA, the CDR3 is TGTGCCAGCAGCGCGGGGGACCGCCTCATGAAAACCCTCCACTTT.

The chain links TRBV27 to TRBJ1-5; 7 bases fit TRBD1. The V and J ends lost 7 bases and 1 base, in that order; junction bases with no gene match: 4. The CDR3 has 14 amino acids. CDR1 and CDR2 (germline): MNHEY, SMNVEV (reference sequence). In DNA form, the CDR3 reads TGTGCCAGCACCGCGACAGGGAGCAATCAGCCCCAGCATTTT. Translating gives CASTATGSNQPQHF.

This clone was counted only a few times. The V and J genes are TRBV9 and TRBJ1-2; TRBD1 aligns across 9 bases. The CDR3 runs to 13 residues. CDR1 and CDR2 from the germline V gene are SGDLS and YYNGEE. The junction had 4 bases not matched to a gene; V was cut back by 3 bases and J by 7 bases. The CDR3 bases are TGTGCCAGCAGCGCACAGGGGGCTTTTGGCTACACCTTC. Protein product: CASSAQGAFGYTF. Looking up the rest from reference TRBV9 and TRBJ1-2 gives the full variable domain: DSGVTQTPKHLITATGQRVTLRCSPRSGDLSVYWYQQSLDQGLQFLIQYYNGEERAKGNILERFSAQQFPDLHSELNLSSLELGDSALYFCASSAQGAFGYTFGSGTRLTVV.

The sample holds a few counts of this clone. Other DNA sequences from this sample encode an identical CDR3 as well. V and J are TRBV18 and TRBJ2-5, with 9 bases matching TRBD1. Per the germline V gene, CDR1 is KGHSH and CDR2 is LQKENI. V lost 3 bases and J lost 4; bases outside the gene matches: 0. The CDR3 consists of 13 residues. The CDR3, as DNA: TGTGCCAGCTCACCGGGACAGGGAGAGACCCAGTACTTC. Residues: CASSPGQGETQYF.

CDR3 in amino acids: CASRGSLDTEAFF. The CDR3, as DNA: TGTGCCAGCCGGGGATCGTTGGACACTGAAGCTTTCTTT. This chain uses TRBV28 with TRBJ1-1; D ambiguous. V lost 8 bases and J lost 3, with 13 bases in between. Germline V gene lookup returns CDR1 MDHEN and CDR2 SYDVKM. CDR3 length equals 13 residues.

The chain carries TRBV19 and TRBJ2-5; 11 positions match TRBD2. Germline-derived CDR1 and CDR2 are LNHDA and SQIVND (reference sequence). Trimming removed 9 bases from V and 1 base from J; junction bases left unmatched: 7. The CDR3 has 15 amino acids. Written as DNA, the CDR3 is TGTGCCAGCTCCACCGGACTAGCGGGCCAAGAGACCCAGTACTTC. This codes for CASSTGLAGQETQYF.

J is TRBJ2-3 and V is TRBV5-4, with TRBD2 matching 8 bases. After removal of 4 bases from V and 4 bases from J, the junction contained 11 bases not matched to a gene. Germline V gene data show CDR1 as SGHNT and CDR2 as YYREEE (reference sequence). This CDR3 comprises 16 residues. This CDR3 is CASSHRQRGRADTQYF. CDR3 DNA sequence: TGTGCCAGCAGCCACCGACAGCGGGGGAGGGCAGATACGCAGTATTTT.

The chain recombines TRBV2 with TRBJ2-1; a possible D gene is TRBD2 (6 bases). V was trimmed by 4 bases and J by 9 bases, leaving 16 bases between them. Germline V gene lookup returns CDR1 SNHLY and CDR2 FYNNEI. CDR3 size: 14 residues. CDR3 protein: CASSGDSGGGEQFF. The CDR3 DNA sequence: TGTGCCAGCAGTGGGGACTCCGGAGGAGGTGAGCAGTTCTTC. The full variable domain, completed using reference TRBV2 and TRBJ2-1, is EPEVTQTPSHQVTQMGQEVILRCVPISNHLYFYWYRQILGQKVEFLVSFYNNEISEKSEIFDDQFSVERPDGSNFTLKIRSTKLEDSAMYFCASSGDSGGGEQFFGPGTRLTVL.

The rearrangement uses TRBV28 and TRBJ2-7, with D perhaps TRBD2 (6 bases). This CDR3 has 15 amino acids. Germline V CDR1 and CDR2: MDHEN, SYDVKM. V was shortened by 6 bases and J by 2 bases, with 17 bases between the two germline ends. The CDR3 here is CASSSGVGGPYEQYF. CDR3 nucleotides: TGTGCCAGCAGCTCCGGGGTGGGAGGCCCCTACGAGCAGTACTTC.

CDR3 bases: TGTGCCAGCAGCCCTGGACAGGGCGACACTGAAGCTTTCTTT. It encodes CASSPGQGDTEAFF. The genes are TRBV7-9 and TRBJ1-1; 8 nucleotides match TRBD1. The junction had 5 bases not matched to a gene; V was cut back by 5 bases and J by 3 bases. The CDR3 has 14 amino acids. Germline V gene lookup returns CDR1 SEHNR and CDR2 FQNEAQ (reference sequence).

This clone was seen a handful of times. V gene TRBV29-1 combines with J gene TRBJ2-7; the match to TRBD2 covers 8 bases. The CDR3 is 12 amino acids. With 5 bases clipped from V and 6 bases from J, the junction kept 6 bases outside the gene matches. Germline V gene lookup returns CDR1 SQVTM and CDR2 ANQGSEA. The CDR3 spells CSVTSGWGEQYF. As DNA, the CDR3 is TGCAGCGTTACTAGCGGATGGGGCGAGCAGTACTTC.